The 20 T cell receptor beta chains below all came from one sample that was sequenced in a study of T cells in localized non-small cell lung cancer. Here immunoSEQ multiplex PCR was the method, and the copy in TCRdb shows in-frame clones only, minus some. The table lists 25,000 to 35,000 clones, about 88% of them singletons. Here the sequenced sample was peripheral blood, taken before any cancer treatment. The receptors derive from a woman aged 35-75 years with stage I lung adenocarcinoma.

V and J are TRBV5-6 and TRBJ2-1, with 8 positions matching TRBD1. The V segment lost 4 bases and the J segment 9 bases; nucleotides outside the gene matches: 9. The germline CDR1 and CDR2 sequences are SGHDT and YYEEEE. The CDR3 loop spans 14 amino acids. CDR3 DNA: TGTGCCAGCAGCCGATTGCAGGGGGCGGGTGAGCAGTTCTTC. Amino acids: CASSRLQGAGEQFF.

This chain joins TRBV5-3 and TRBJ1-4, with a tentative D call TRBD1 (5 bases). TRBV5-3 is reported as an ORF; its role is uncertain. Trimming pared 7 bases from V and 8 bases from J, leaving 15 bases between. The CDR3 has 13 amino acids. CDR3 DNA sequence: TGTGCCAGACCCGCCTTGGGGGGGGAAAAACTGTTTTTT. Amino acids: CARPALGGEKLFF.

This clone was counted a few times. The chain links TRBV5-1 to TRBJ2-7; 8 bases are a match to TRBD2. The germline gives CDR1 SGHRS, CDR2 YFSETQ. The CDR3 runs 16 residues. V was clipped by 0 bases and J by 3 bases; unmatched bases: 8. CDR3 residues: CASSLEAGADLYEQYF. Here the CDR3 DNA reads TGCGCCAGCAGCTTGGAAGCGGGGGCGGATCTCTACGAGCAGTACTTC.

This clone was counted only a few times. The CDR3 DNA sequence: TGTGCCAGCAGGGTGGGACAGGGCTATCAGCCCCAGCATTTT. Its protein product is CASRVGQGYQPQHF. This sequence joins TRBV28 and TRBJ1-5; TRBD1 agrees at 9 bases. CDR3 size: 14 residues. After removal of 6 bases from V and 5 bases from J, the junction contained 5 bases not matched to a gene. Germline V gene lookup returns CDR1 MDHEN and CDR2 SYDVKM.

The CDR3 nucleotides read TGTGCCAGCAGTCACCCGGGTGTAGGACACGAGCAGTACTTC. Residues: CASSHPGVGHEQYF. The chain couples TRBV7-9 to TRBJ2-7; D is unclear. This CDR3 region has 14 residues. CDR1 SEHNR and CDR2 FQNEAQ come from the germline V gene (reference sequence). V was pared by 6 bases and J by 5 bases, with 17 bases between.

The chain combines TRBV7-2 with TRBJ2-2, with TRBD2 matching 9 bases. Losses at the gene ends were 5 bases for V and 6 bases for J; bases not matched to a gene: 10. The CDR3 is 16 residues long. Germline-derived CDR1 and CDR2 are SGHTA and FQGNSA. The CDR3 DNA reads as TGTGCCAGCAGCCGAGGCGGCGGGGGGGCCGCCGGGGAGCTGTTTTTT. The encoded protein is CASSRGGGGAAGELFF.

The chain employs TRBV5-4 and TRBJ2-2; 9 bases line up with TRBD1. Germline V CDR1 and CDR2: SGHNT, YYREEE (reference sequence). This CDR3 contains 15 residues. Trimming removed 4 bases from V and 5 bases from J; junction bases left unmatched: 6. The CDR3 DNA reads TGTGCCAGCAGCCCGACAGGGGGTCGGACCGGGGAGCTGTTTTTT. Translation: CASSPTGGRTGELFF.

This chain joins TRBV5-6 and TRBJ1-5; 10 bases are shared with TRBD1. Looked up from germline, CDR1 is SGHDT and CDR2 is YYEEEE. The V and J ends lost 5 bases and 1 base, in that order; junction bases with no gene match: 9. This CDR3 is 17 amino acids long. CDR3 sequence reads: CASRKGRDRGSNQPQHF. The CDR3, as DNA: TGTGCCAGCAGGAAAGGCCGGGACAGGGGCAGCAATCAGCCCCAGCATTTT.

The V and J genes are TRBV11-2 and TRBJ2-7; 8 bases line up with TRBD2. V dropped 1 base and J dropped 2; count of bases not matched to a gene: 1. Germline assignment: CDR1 SGHAT and CDR2 FQNNGV. This CDR3 has 14 amino acids. In DNA, the CDR3 is TGTGCCAGCAGCTTAGGCGGGGGGCCCTACGAGCAGTACTTC. It translates to CASSLGGGPYEQYF.

This clone was seen a single time. This chain uses TRBV6-1 with TRBJ1-6, with 9 bases fitting TRBD1. Germline loops: CDR1 MNHNS, CDR2 SASEGT. V trimming: 8 bases; J trimming: 10 bases; junction bases outside the gene matches: 9. This CDR3 comprises 14 residues. The CDR3 nucleotides are TGTGCCAGCCAGTTCGGGACAGGGCTCTCACCCCTCCACTTT. The encoded protein is CASQFGTGLSPLHF.

The rearrangement links TRBV2 to TRBJ1-1; TRBD1 agrees at 7 bases. V trimming: 4 bases; J trimming: 1 base; junction bases outside the gene matches: 3. This CDR3 contains 14 residues. The germline V gene encodes CDR1 SNHLY and CDR2 FYNNEI. The CDR3 is CASSGQGGNTEAFF. Here the CDR3 DNA reads TGTGCCAGCAGTGGACAGGGAGGGAACACTGAAGCTTTCTTT.

The chain employs TRBV27 and TRBJ2-1; 11 positions match TRBD2. The length of the CDR3 is 16 residues. Unmatched junction bases numbered 3, after V lost 3 bases and J lost 2 bases. The germline V gene has CDR1 MNHEY and CDR2 SMNVEV (reference sequence). Written as DNA, the CDR3 is TGTGCCAGCAGTTTGACTAGCGGGACACCCTACAATGAGCAGTTCTTC. It is translated as CASSLTSGTPYNEQFF.

The rearrangement joins TRBV6-6 to TRBJ1-2; 8 bases align to TRBD1. J lost 5 bases, V lost 4 bases, and 9 bases had no gene match. The CDR3 has 15 residues. CDR1 is MNHNY, CDR2 SVGAGI, per germline (reference sequence). The chain's CDR3 is CASSFPDRDGYGYTF. In DNA, the CDR3 is TGTGCCAGCAGTTTTCCGGACAGGGACGGGTATGGCTACACCTTC.

This rearrangement joins TRBV4-3 to TRBJ1-2; 10 bases are a match to TRBD1. Germline values: CDR1 LGHNA, CDR2 YSLEER. Losses at the gene ends were 4 bases for V and 4 bases for J; bases not matched to a gene: 9. The CDR3 totals 16 residues. CDR3 region: CASSPEPGQGSYGYTF. CDR3 in DNA: TGCGCCAGCAGCCCAGAGCCGGGACAGGGGAGCTATGGCTACACCTTC.

In its sample, this clone was seen once. The chain joins TRBV7-3 to TRBJ1-3, with 10 bases identical to TRBD1. The junction had 3 bases not matched to a gene; V was cut back by 5 bases and J by 8 bases. Per germline, CDR1 SGHTA and CDR2 FQGTGA. The length of the CDR3 is 13 residues. The CDR3 DNA is TGTGCCAGCAGCCCAGGGACAGGGGACACCATATATTTT. Translating it yields CASSPGTGDTIYF.

The J gene is TRBJ1-3, the V gene TRBV9, with 8 bases lining up with TRBD1. The germline CDR1 and CDR2 sequences are SGDLS and YYNGEE. There are 16 residues in the CDR3. Trimming at V came to 3 bases and at J to 2 bases, leaving 7 bases not matched to a gene. CDR3 amino acids: CASSAQGEKAGNTIYF. The CDR3 nucleotides are TGTGCCAGCAGCGCACAGGGGGAGAAGGCTGGAAACACCATATATTTT.

This sequence joins TRBV7-2 and TRBJ2-1; D gene ambiguous. There are 13 residues in the CDR3. Trimming took off 1 base at V and 6 bases at J, with 7 bases between the two ends. CDR1 is SGHTA, CDR2 FQGNSA, per germline. The DNA for the CDR3 is TGTGCCAGCAGCTTAGGGCAGCCCAATGAGCAGTTCTTC. Amino acids: CASSLGQPNEQFF.

The DNA of the CDR3 is TGTGCCAGCAGTTACCAGGGACGGGGAGAGACCCAGTACTTC. Its translation is CASSYQGRGETQYF. The V gene is TRBV6-5, the J gene TRBJ2-5; D possibly matches TRBD1 or TRBD2 (5 bases each). Germline CDR1 reads MNHEY; CDR2 reads SVGAGI. V lost 2 bases and J lost 4, with 11 bases in between. This CDR3 region has 14 residues.

A single count supports this clone. This sequence joins TRBV7-9 and TRBJ1-1, with 9 bases fitting TRBD1. J gave up 0 bases and V 5 bases, and 7 bases lay outside the gene matches. Germline V gene sequence: CDR1 SEHNR, CDR2 FQNEAQ (reference sequence). The CDR3 is 16 amino acids. CDR3 in DNA: TGTGCCAGCAGCGTCTACAGGGGGCGAATGAACACTGAAGCTTTCTTT. This gives the protein CASSVYRGRMNTEAFF. The full variable domain, rest sourced from reference TRBV7-9 and TRBJ1-1, is DTGVSQNPRHKITKRGQNVTFRCDPISEHNRLYWYRQTLGQGPEFLTYFQNEAQLEKSRLLSDRFSAERPKGSFSTLEIQRTEQGDSAMYLCASSVYRGRMNTEAFFGQGTRLTVV.

The chain uses TRBV4-2 and TRBJ1-6; maybe TRBD1 (6 bases). Germline CDR1 reads LGHNA; CDR2 reads YNFKEQ. The V and J ends lost 4 bases and 6 bases respectively, with 10 bases between them. CDR3 length: 14 amino acids. The CDR3 here is CASSLTGTNSPLHF. Written as DNA, the CDR3 is TGTGCCAGCAGCCTTACAGGGACTAATTCACCCCTCCACTTT.